The clone carrying this T cell receptor (beta chain) was recorded many times. Its antigen is undetermined. This sample is drawn from a study of Graves' ophthalmopathy and Graves' hyperthyroidism. Overall study findings and caveats: For separating ophthalmopathy from stable hyperthyroidism, a 13-signature model gave under 90% sensitivity and 65% to 82% specificity. In predicting ophthalmopathy progression, the model reached around 66% sensitivity and about 73% specificity.

Investigators amplified TCR beta CDR3 regions from RNA transcripts. An initial RT-PCR round employing HTBI primers preceded a second-round multiplex PCR. MiXCR, applied by TCRdb to the multiplex PCR reads, yields one record per CDR3 protein. The data show 620,000 or so distinct CDR3 sequences, roughly 20% seen once. Aged 18 to 65, hyperthyroidism patients had new diagnoses of under 2 months' duration. The TCR was taken from a woman aged 18-35 years with stable Graves' hyperthyroidism. Some clones in this sample may be carry-over from other donors' samples. Sample: peripheral blood.

CDR3 DNA: TGTGCCAGCACCAGATGGGGGGAAGCTTTCTTT. Its protein product is CASTRWGEAFF. The rearrangement joins TRBV28 to TRBJ1-1; weak D call: TRBD1 (5 bases). Trimming removed 7 bases at V and 8 bases at J, with 11 bases between. CDR1 and CDR2 from the germline V gene are MDHEN and SYDVKM. The CDR3 sequence is 11 residues long.